Detailed here is one TCR beta chain. No antigen is known for it. Other DNA sequences in this sample translate to the same CDR3. This sample was included in a study of cytomegalovirus exposure and HLA in healthy donors. Looked up from germline, CDR1 is MNHNS and CDR2 is SASEGT. CDR3 size: 13 residues. The V end lost 4 bases, the J end lost 0 bases, and 6 bases lay between the germline ends. Study outcomes and limitations: A later analysis revealed that TCR association rates differed between HLA loci, peaking at DRB1 and bottoming out at HLA-C.

The PCR had 60 Vbeta and 13 Jbeta primers. As handled by the study authors: Later reanalysis found about 78 million unique TCR beta chains, around 9.9 million of them shared. The assay was immunoSEQ multiplex PCR, and TCRdb's table has in-frame clones only and misses some. Clonal size and the V and J genes are those of that table, whereas D and trimming came from the DNA. The table shows roughly 170,000 clones, with more than 70% occurring only once. This clonotype originated in a girl aged 10 to 17 in good health and CMV-seronegative. The sequencing sample was made of PBMCs. The genes are TRBV6-1 and TRBJ1-1; D not certain. Here the CDR3 reads CASSVQLNTEAFF. For the CDR3, the DNA is TGTGCCAGCAGTGTCCAGTTGAACACTGAAGCTTTCTTT.